The 25 T cell receptor beta chains in this list originate from one sample, sequenced in a study of blood T cell repertoires in COVID-19. The protocol was immunoSEQ multiplex PCR, while the TCRdb copy is restricted to in-frame clones and leaves out a portion. The sample records 150,000 or so clones, less than 85% being singletons. What was sequenced was peripheral blood. The receptors come from an elderly woman with acute or convalescent COVID-19.

This clone turned up a few times. The J gene is TRBJ1-2, the V gene TRBV12-3 or TRBV12-4; D gene uncertain. The V and J ends lost 4 bases and 2 bases respectively, with 8 bases between them. CDR3 size: 13 residues. CDR3 sequence (DNA): TGTGCCAGCAGTTCCAACGGGAACTATGGCTACACCTTC. This gives the protein CASSSNGNYGYTF.

This chain joins TRBV3-1 (or the pseudogene TRBV3-2) and TRBJ2-5, with D possibly matching TRBD2 (6 bases). The germline V gene encodes CDR1 LGHDT and CDR2 YNNKEL (reference sequence). The V end lost 2 bases, the J end lost 1 base, and 11 bases lay between the germline ends. The CDR3 consists of 15 residues. In nucleotides, the CDR3 is TGTGCCAGCAGCCAACGACCTAGCGTCCAAGAGACCCAGTACTTC. Amino acids: CASSQRPSVQETQYF.

V and J are TRBV28 and TRBJ2-1; D gene uncertain. The germline V and J ends were trimmed by 2 bases and 0 bases, with 11 bases remaining between them. CDR1 MDHEN and CDR2 SYDVKM come from the germline V gene. The CDR3 is 16 residues long. CDR3 in amino acids: CASSLDSSSSYNEQFF. The CDR3 nucleotides are TGTGCCAGCAGTTTAGACTCCTCGAGCTCCTACAATGAGCAGTTCTTC.

This sequence joins TRBV21-1 and TRBJ2-7; TRBD2 reflects the table's D call only, with no check against the DNA. TRBV21-1 is assigned pseudogene status. The length of the CDR3 is 17 residues. As DNA, the CDR3 is TGTGCCAGCAGCAAAATAAAACTAGCGGGACCCTCCTACGAGCAGTACTTC. Translating it yields CASSKIKLAGPSYEQYF.

This clone was seen a single time. The rearrangement uses TRBV12-5 and TRBJ2-1, with 7 bases fitting TRBD2. CDR3 length equals 15 residues. The V and J ends lost 0 bases and 9 bases, in that order; junction bases with no gene match: 8. Germline CDR1 is LGHNT and CDR2 is FRNRAP. The CDR3 sequence: CASGLVPPSGSEQFF. For the CDR3, the DNA is TGTGCTAGTGGTTTGGTTCCGCCTAGCGGAAGTGAGCAGTTCTTC.

In its sample, this clone was seen once. V gene TRBV30 combines with J gene TRBJ1-1; D might be TRBD1 (6 bases). CDR1 and CDR2 (germline): GTSNPN, SVGIG (reference sequence). V lost 2 bases to trimming and J lost 1 base, with 8 bases between them. The CDR3 runs 13 residues. The CDR3 DNA follows: TGTGCCTGGAGTAAGACAGGGAACACTGAAGCTTTCTTT. It is translated as CAWSKTGNTEAFF.

The chain recombines TRBV10-3 with TRBJ1-5; D may be TRBD1 (6 bases). The CDR3 loop spans 13 amino acids. Trimming took 10 bases from V and 5 from J, leaving 15 bases between them. Germline-derived CDR1 and CDR2 are ENHRY and SYGVKD. The CDR3 protein is CATKRDNDQPQHF. The CDR3 DNA is TGTGCCACCAAGAGGGACAACGATCAGCCCCAGCATTTT.

The sample holds a few counts of this clone. The chain has TRBV28 and TRBJ1-2; D uncertain. The CDR3 length is 15 residues. Trimming removed 3 bases at V and 5 bases at J, with 16 bases between. The germline CDR1 and CDR2 sequences are MDHEN and SYDVKM. CDR3 in amino acids: CASSLKGGAAYGYTF. The CDR3 nucleotides are TGTGCCAGCAGTTTGAAGGGAGGTGCCGCTTATGGCTACACCTTC.

The rearrangement links TRBV7-2 to TRBJ1-5, with unresolved D. The germline gives CDR1 SGHTA, CDR2 FQGNSA. V lost 8 bases and J lost 3, with 11 bases in between. The length of the CDR3 is 13 residues. Here the CDR3 reads CASHVGNNQPQHF. CDR3 bases: TGTGCCAGCCACGTCGGTAACAATCAGCCCCAGCATTTT.

The count of this clone is one. The chain links TRBV5-6 to TRBJ2-7; D gene ambiguous. The CDR3 has 13 residues. Germline CDR1 SGHDT, CDR2 YYEEEE. Trimming pared 4 bases from V and 2 bases from J, leaving 10 bases between. CDR3 in DNA: TGTGCCAGCAGCCCTCTAGAGGCCTACGAGCAGTACTTC. Translating it yields CASSPLEAYEQYF. Drawing the rest from reference TRBV5-6 and TRBJ2-7, the complete variable domain is DAGVTQSPTHLIKTRGQQVTLRCSPKSGHDTVSWYQQALGQGPQFIFQYYEEEERQRGNFPDRFSGHQFPNYSSELNVNALLLGDSALYLCASSPLEAYEQYFGPGTRLTVT.

In its sample, this clone was seen a few times. The chain employs TRBV9 and TRBJ1-2; D uncertain. Trimming removed 0 bases at V and 4 bases at J, with 10 bases between. This CDR3 spans 14 amino acids. Germline CDR1 is SGDLS and CDR2 is YYNGEE. CDR3 DNA: TGTGCCAGCAGCGTAGACGGGGAGGGCTATGGCTACACCTTC. Translated: CASSVDGEGYGYTF. Supplemented by reference TRBV9 and TRBJ1-2, the full variable domain reads DSGVTQTPKHLITATGQRVTLRCSPRSGDLSVYWYQQSLDQGLQFLIQYYNGEERAKGNILERFSAQQFPDLHSELNLSSLELGDSALYFCASSVDGEGYGYTFGSGTRLTVV.

The table lists this clone with a few counts. The rearrangement uses TRBV2 and TRBJ1-5, with 9 nucleotides matching TRBD1. Looked up from germline, CDR1 is SNHLY and CDR2 is FYNNEI. The J segment lost 8 bases and the V segment lost 6 bases, leaving 2 bases of the junction unmatched. CDR3 length: 12 residues. This CDR3 reads CASRRQGEPQHF. The DNA of the CDR3 is TGTGCCAGCAGACGACAGGGGGAGCCCCAGCATTTT.

This clone was counted a single time. The chain joins TRBV28 to TRBJ1-3; tentative D call: TRBD1 (5 bases). The CDR3 contains 16 residues. Germline CDR1 and CDR2: MDHEN and SYDVKM. Trimming took 5 bases from V and 0 from J, leaving 14 bases between them. CDR3 nucleotides: TGTGCCAGCAGTCCCCCCGGACACAACTCTGGAAACACCATATATTTT. Translating it yields CASSPPGHNSGNTIYF.

This clone was seen a few times. The chain links TRBV28 to TRBJ1-1; D might be TRBD1 (6 bases). Trimming took off 2 bases at V and 6 bases at J, with 7 bases between the two ends. This CDR3 has 12 amino acids. Germline CDR1 reads MDHEN; CDR2 reads SYDVKM. The CDR3 loop reads CASSLRQAEAFF. CDR3 nucleotides: TGTGCCAGCAGTTTAAGACAGGCTGAAGCTTTCTTT.

This clone was detected only a few times. This sequence joins TRBV6-5 and TRBJ2-3; the D gene is possibly TRBD1 (7 bases). V dropped 4 bases and J dropped 6 bases, with 17 bases sitting between them. CDR3 length equals 15 residues. From germline, CDR1 is MNHEY and CDR2 SVGAGI. CDR3 sequence reads: CASSLSQGGGDTQYF. In DNA, the CDR3 is TGTGCCAGCAGTTTAAGCCAGGGGGGAGGTGATACGCAGTATTTT.

For the CDR3, the DNA is TGTGCCAGCAGTGGAGCGGACGGCAGCGGGAGAACCTACGAGCAGTACTTC. Its protein is CASSGADGSGRTYEQYF. The chain recombines TRBV6-2 or TRBV6-3 with TRBJ2-7; 8 bases fit TRBD2. The junction had 14 bases not matched to a gene; V was cut back by 5 bases and J by 2 bases. The CDR3 is 17 amino acids. CDR1 and CDR2 from the germline V gene are MNHEY and SVGEGT.

The genes are TRBV6-5 and TRBJ1-2, with 10 bases lining up with TRBD1. The CDR3 has 14 residues. The germline V gene encodes CDR1 MNHEY and CDR2 SVGAGI. The V segment lost 7 bases and the J segment 8 bases; nucleotides outside the gene matches: 10. CDR3 region: CASMERQGALGYTF. DNA of the CDR3: TGTGCCAGCATGGAAAGACAGGGGGCGTTAGGCTACACCTTC.

The chain recombines TRBV29-1 with TRBJ1-5; possibly TRBD1 for D (5 bases). Trimming pared 3 bases from V and 6 bases from J, leaving 12 bases between. The germline CDR1 and CDR2 sequences are SQVTM and ANQGSEA. The CDR3 contains 13 residues. As DNA, the CDR3 is TGCAGCGTTGATCCGGGGGGGGGTCAGCCCCAGCATTTT. It is translated as CSVDPGGGQPQHF.

This rearrangement joins TRBV18 to TRBJ1-2; 7 bases are shared with TRBD1. V lost 8 bases and J lost 4; bases outside the gene matches: 4. Germline V gives CDR1 KGHSH, CDR2 LQKENI. The CDR3 extends over 12 amino acids. In DNA, the CDR3 is TGTGCCAGCCAGGGGGGATTCTATGGCTACACCTTC. As protein: CASQGGFYGYTF.

This clone was seen only a few times. The chain employs TRBV19 and TRBJ1-6; D not resolved. Germline V gene data show CDR1 as LNHDA and CDR2 as SQIVND (reference sequence). The CDR3 extends over 14 amino acids. Trimming left V 7 bases short and J 6 bases short, with 13 bases between. CDR3 coding DNA: TGTGCCAGTACCAGCGGGCAGCCTAATTCACCCCTCCACTTT. It is translated as CASTSGQPNSPLHF.

This clone has more than one count but fewer than ten. V and J are TRBV27 and TRBJ1-5, with TRBD1 as a possible D gene (5 bases). Germline V CDR1 and CDR2: MNHEY, SMNVEV (reference sequence). This CDR3 region has 13 residues. Trimming removed 6 bases from V and 4 bases from J, with 10 bases in between. CDR3 region: CASRAGLNQPQHF. As DNA, the CDR3 is TGTGCCAGCAGAGCGGGACTAAATCAGCCCCAGCATTTT.

As for this clone: The junction departs from germline at one end; a sequencing error may be responsible. The chain has TRBV2 and TRBJ2-1, with TRBD2 matching 10 bases. The CDR3 spans 15 residues. CDR1 SNHLY and CDR2 FYNNEI come from the germline V gene. CDR3 residues: CASSERTSGPNGQFF. CDR3 DNA: TGTGCCAGCAGTGAAAGGACTAGCGGACCCAATGGGCAGTTCTTC.

The chain recombines TRBV4-3 with TRBJ2-2, with 11 bases lining up with TRBD2. The CDR3 totals 16 residues. The junction had 2 bases not matched to a gene; V was cut back by 5 bases and J by 0 bases. Per germline, CDR1 LGHNA and CDR2 YSLEER. CDR3 nucleotides: TGCGCCAGCAGCGCGGGACTAGCGGCGAACACCGGGGAGCTGTTTTTT. This sequence encodes CASSAGLAANTGELFF.

This CDR3 is CASSLDGAGASEQFF. CDR3 nucleotides: TGTGCCAGCAGCTTAGATGGCGCAGGGGCTAGTGAGCAGTTCTTC. The chain has TRBV11-2 and TRBJ2-1; TRBD1 is a possible D gene (6 bases). Trimming stripped 0 bases from V and 9 bases from J, with 15 bases between. CDR3 length equals 15 residues. Germline V lookup: CDR1 SGHAT, CDR2 FQNNGV.

The rearrangement joins TRBV7-9 to TRBJ2-1; 10 bases are a match to TRBD2. Per germline, CDR1 SEHNR and CDR2 FQNEAQ (reference sequence). Trimming cost V 5 bases and J 14 bases; bases outside gene matches: 12. The CDR3 totals 14 residues. The CDR3 sequence: CASSLTSGFTGEFF. In DNA form, the CDR3 reads TGTGCCAGCAGCCTGACTAGCGGGTTCACTGGGGAGTTCTTC.